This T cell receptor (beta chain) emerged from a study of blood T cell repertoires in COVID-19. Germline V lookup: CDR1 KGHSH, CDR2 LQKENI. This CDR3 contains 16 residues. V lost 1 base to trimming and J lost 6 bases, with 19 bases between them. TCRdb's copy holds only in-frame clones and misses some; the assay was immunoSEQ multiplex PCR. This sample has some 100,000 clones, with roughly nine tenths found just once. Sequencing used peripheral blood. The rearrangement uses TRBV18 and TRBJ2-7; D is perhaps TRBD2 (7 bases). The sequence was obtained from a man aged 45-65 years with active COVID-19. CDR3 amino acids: CASSPQERGGGSEQYF. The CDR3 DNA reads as TGTGCCAGCTCACCACAAGAAAGGGGAGGGGGGAGCGAGCAGTACTTC.